This T cell receptor (beta chain) was obtained from a study of shared clonotypes between healthy human individuals. Findings of the study overall: The small donor group covered limited genetic and exposure diversity. Donor clonotype sharing was expected to depend on sequencing depth.

This table comes from immunoSEQ multiplex PCR, and its TCRdb copy is limited to in-frame clones, with some not included. The repertoire holds around 450,000 clones, more than 75% seen once, with roughly 13% in the top ten. Comments on this clone: Its antigen is not known.

The specimen was PBMCs. The origin of this receptor is a woman between 40 and 50 years old in good health. Some clones in this sample may be carry-over from other donors' samples.

CDR3 region: CASRYGGNQETQYF. CDR3 DNA sequence: TGTGCCAGCAGGTACGGGGGTAACCAAGAGACCCAGTACTTC. This chain joins TRBV7-2 and TRBJ2-5; the D gene is possibly TRBD2 (6 bases). Germline CDR1 reads SGHTA; CDR2 reads FQGNSA. CDR3 size: 14 residues. The V end lost 6 bases, the J end lost 0 bases, and 11 bases lay between the germline ends.